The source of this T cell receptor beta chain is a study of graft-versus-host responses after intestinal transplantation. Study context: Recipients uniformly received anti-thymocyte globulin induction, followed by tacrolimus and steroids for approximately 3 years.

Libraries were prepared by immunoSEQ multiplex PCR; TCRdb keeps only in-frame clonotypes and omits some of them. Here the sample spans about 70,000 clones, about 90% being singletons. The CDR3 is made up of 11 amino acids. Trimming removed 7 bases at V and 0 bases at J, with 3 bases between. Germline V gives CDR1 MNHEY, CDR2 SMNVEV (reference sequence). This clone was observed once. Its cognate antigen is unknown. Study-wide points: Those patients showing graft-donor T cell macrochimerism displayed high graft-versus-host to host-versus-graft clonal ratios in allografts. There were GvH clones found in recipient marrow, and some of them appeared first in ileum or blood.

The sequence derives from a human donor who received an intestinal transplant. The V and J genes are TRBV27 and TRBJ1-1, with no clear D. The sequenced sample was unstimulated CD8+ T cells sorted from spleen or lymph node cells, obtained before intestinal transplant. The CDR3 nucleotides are TGTGCCAGCATCGTGAACACTGAAGCTTTCTTT. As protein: CASIVNTEAFF.